A single T cell receptor (beta chain) is shown here with its context. These data belong to a study of OX40 agonist ivuxolimab in advanced cancers. The method was immunoSEQ multiplex PCR; TCRdb's version includes in-frame clones alone and lacks a portion of them. The sample lists 35,000 or so clones, roughly 87% occurring once. The CDR3 spans 17 residues. Per germline, CDR1 LNHNV and CDR2 YYDKDF (reference sequence). V was cut by 2 bases and J by 0 bases, with 16 bases left in between. The chain has TRBV15 and TRBJ1-1; D gene uncertain. Sequenced here: CD4+ or CD8+ T cells sorted from blood, sampled in a trial of the OX40 agonist ivuxolimab. The source of this sequence is an adult with an advanced solid tumor such as melanoma, head and neck, liver or kidney cancer. CDR3 region: CATSRSNDRGVNTEAFF. The CDR3 DNA reads as TGTGCCACCAGCAGATCCAACGATCGGGGAGTGAACACTGAAGCTTTCTTT.